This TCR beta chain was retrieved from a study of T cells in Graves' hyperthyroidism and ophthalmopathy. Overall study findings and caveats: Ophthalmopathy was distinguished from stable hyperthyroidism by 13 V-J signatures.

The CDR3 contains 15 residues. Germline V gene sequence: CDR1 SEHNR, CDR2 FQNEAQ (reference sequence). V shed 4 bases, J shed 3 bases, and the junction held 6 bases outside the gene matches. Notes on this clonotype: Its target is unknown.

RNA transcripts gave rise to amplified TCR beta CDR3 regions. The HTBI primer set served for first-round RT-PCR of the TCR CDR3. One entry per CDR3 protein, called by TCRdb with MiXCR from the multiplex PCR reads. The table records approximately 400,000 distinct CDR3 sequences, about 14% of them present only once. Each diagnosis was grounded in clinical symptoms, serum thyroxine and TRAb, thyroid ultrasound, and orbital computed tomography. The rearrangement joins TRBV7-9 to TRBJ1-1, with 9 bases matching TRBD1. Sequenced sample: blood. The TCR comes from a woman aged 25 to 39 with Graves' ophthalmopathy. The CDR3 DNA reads TGTGCCAGCAGCTCAGAACAGGGGGCGTACACTGAAGCTTTCTTT. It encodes CASSSEQGAYTEAFF.